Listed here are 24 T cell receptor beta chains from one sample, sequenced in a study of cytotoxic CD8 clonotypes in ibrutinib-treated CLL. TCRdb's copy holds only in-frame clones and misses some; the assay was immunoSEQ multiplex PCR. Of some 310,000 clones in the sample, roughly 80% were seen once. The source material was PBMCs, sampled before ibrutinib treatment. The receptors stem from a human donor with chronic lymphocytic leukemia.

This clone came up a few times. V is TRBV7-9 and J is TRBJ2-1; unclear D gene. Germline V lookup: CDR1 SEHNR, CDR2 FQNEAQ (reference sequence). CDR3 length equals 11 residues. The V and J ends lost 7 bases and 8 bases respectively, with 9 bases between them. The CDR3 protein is CASTPAYEQFF. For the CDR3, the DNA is TGTGCCAGCACCCCAGCGTATGAGCAGTTCTTC.

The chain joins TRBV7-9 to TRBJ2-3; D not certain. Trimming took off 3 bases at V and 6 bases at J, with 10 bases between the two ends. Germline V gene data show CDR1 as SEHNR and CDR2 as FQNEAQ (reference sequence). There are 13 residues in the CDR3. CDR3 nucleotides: TGTGCCAGCAGCTTGGCTAGTAGCGATACGCAGTATTTT. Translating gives CASSLASSDTQYF.

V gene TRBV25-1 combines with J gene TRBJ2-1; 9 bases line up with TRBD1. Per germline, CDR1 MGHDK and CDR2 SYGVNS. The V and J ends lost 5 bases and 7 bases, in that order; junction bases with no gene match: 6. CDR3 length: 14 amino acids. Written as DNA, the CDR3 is TGTGCCAGCAGTTTCACAGGGGGCTCTAATGAGCAGTTCTTC. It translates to CASSFTGGSNEQFF.

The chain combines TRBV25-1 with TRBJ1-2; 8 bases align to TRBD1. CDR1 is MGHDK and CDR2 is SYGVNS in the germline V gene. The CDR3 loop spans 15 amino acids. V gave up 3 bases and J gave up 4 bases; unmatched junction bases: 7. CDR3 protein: CASSDPSGGIYGYTF. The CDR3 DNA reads TGTGCCAGCAGTGACCCGTCAGGGGGCATCTATGGCTACACCTTC.

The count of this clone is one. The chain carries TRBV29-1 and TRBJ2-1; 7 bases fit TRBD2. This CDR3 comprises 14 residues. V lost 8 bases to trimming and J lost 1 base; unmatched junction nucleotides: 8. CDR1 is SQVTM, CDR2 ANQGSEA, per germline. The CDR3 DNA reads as TGCAGCATATATAGCGGGCTATCCTACAATGAGCAGTTCTTC. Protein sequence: CSIYSGLSYNEQFF.

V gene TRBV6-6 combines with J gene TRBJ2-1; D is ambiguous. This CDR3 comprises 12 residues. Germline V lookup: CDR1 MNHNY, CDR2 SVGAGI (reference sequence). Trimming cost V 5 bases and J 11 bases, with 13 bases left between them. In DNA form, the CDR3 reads TGTGCCAGCAGTCATATTTTAGATAAGCAGTTCTTC. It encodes CASSHILDKQFF.

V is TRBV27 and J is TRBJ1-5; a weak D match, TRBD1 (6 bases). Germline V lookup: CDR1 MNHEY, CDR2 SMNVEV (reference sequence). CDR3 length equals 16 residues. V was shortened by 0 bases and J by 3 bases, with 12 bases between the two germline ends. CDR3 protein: CASSLSPTGYNQPQHF. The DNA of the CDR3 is TGTGCCAGCAGTTTATCGCCTACAGGGTACAATCAGCCCCAGCATTTT.

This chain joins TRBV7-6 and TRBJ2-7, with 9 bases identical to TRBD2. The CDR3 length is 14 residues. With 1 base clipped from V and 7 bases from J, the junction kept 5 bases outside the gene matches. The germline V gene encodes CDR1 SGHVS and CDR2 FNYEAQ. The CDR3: CASSLVLAGQEQYF. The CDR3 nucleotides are TGTGCCAGCAGCTTAGTACTAGCGGGCCAAGAGCAGTACTTC.

The CDR3 nucleotides are TGTGCCAGTAGTTTGGCGGGAGGGAGCACAGATACGCAGTATTTT. This translates into CASSLAGGSTDTQYF. The rearrangement joins TRBV19 to TRBJ2-3, with 9 bases lining up with TRBD2. Germline lookup yields CDR1 LNHDA and CDR2 SQIVND (reference sequence). Trimming removed 5 bases from V and 0 bases from J; junction bases left unmatched: 3. CDR3 length: 15 residues.

The CDR3 protein is CASMSGYGYTF. In DNA, the CDR3 is TGTGCCAGCATGAGTGGCTATGGCTACACCTTC. The chain uses TRBV6-6 and TRBJ1-2, with D uncertain. The CDR3 covers 11 residues. V was pared by 7 bases and J by 4 bases, with 7 bases between. Germline CDR1 MNHNY, CDR2 SVGAGI (reference sequence).

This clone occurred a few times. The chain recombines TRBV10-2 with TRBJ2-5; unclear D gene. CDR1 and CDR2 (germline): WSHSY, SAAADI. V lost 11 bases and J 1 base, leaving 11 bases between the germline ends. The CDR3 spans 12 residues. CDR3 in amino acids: CASKTIQETQYF. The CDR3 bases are TGCGCCTCCAAGACAATCCAAGAGACCCAGTACTTC.

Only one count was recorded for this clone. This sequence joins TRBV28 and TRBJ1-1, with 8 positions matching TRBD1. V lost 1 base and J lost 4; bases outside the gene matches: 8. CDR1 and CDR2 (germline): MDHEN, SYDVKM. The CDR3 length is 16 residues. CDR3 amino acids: CASSLFAGGVSTEAFF. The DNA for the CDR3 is TGTGCCAGCAGTTTATTTGCAGGGGGCGTTTCCACTGAAGCTTTCTTT.

CDR3 coding DNA: TGTGCCAGCAGCTTAAACACCGGGGGGACCGGGGAGCTGTTTTTT. Translation: CASSLNTGGTGELFF. The V call is TRBV7-9, the J call TRBJ2-2; 7 nucleotides agree with TRBD2. V gave up 2 bases and J gave up 5 bases; unmatched junction bases: 5. From germline, CDR1 is SEHNR and CDR2 FQNEAQ (reference sequence). CDR3 size: 15 residues.

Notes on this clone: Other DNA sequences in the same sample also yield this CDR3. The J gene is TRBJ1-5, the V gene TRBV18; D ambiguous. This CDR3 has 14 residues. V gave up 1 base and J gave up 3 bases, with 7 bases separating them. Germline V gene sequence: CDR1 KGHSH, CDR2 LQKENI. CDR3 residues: CASSPQGSNQPQHF. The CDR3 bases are TGTGCCAGCTCACCACAGGGATCCAATCAGCCCCAGCATTTT. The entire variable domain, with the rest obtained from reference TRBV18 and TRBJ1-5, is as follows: NAGVMQNPRHLVRRRGQEARLRCSPMKGHSHVYWYRQLPEEGLKFMVYLQKENIIDESGMPKERFSAEFPKEGPSILRIQQVVRGDSAAYFCASSPQGSNQPQHFGDGTRLSIL.

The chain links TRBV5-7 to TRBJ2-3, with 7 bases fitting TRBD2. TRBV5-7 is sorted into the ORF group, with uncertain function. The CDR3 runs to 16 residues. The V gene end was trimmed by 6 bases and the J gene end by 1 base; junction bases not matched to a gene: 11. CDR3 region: CASTSGGAGRTDTQYF. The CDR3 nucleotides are TGTGCCAGCACATCGGGGGGAGCGGGCCGCACAGATACGCAGTATTTT.

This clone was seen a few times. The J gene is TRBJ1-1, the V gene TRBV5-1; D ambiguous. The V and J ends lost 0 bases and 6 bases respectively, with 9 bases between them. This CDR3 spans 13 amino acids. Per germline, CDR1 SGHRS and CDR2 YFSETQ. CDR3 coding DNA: TGCGCCAGCAGCTTGGGGGAGATGGCTGAAGCTTTCTTT. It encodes CASSLGEMAEAFF.

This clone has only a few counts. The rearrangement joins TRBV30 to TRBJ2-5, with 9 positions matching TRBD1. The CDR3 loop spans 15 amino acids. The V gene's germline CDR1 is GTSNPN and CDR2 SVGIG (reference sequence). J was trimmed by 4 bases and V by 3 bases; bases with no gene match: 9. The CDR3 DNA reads TGTGCCTGGAGGGACAGGGGTCTAGCCGTAGAGACCCAGTACTTC. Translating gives CAWRDRGLAVETQYF.

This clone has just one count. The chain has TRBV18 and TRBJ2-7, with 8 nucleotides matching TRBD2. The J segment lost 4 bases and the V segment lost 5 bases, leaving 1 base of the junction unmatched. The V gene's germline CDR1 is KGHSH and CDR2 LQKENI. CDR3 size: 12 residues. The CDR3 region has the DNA TGTGCCAGCTCAGGACTAGCTTACGAGCAGTACTTC. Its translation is CASSGLAYEQYF. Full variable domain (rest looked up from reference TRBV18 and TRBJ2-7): NAGVMQNPRHLVRRRGQEARLRCSPMKGHSHVYWYRQLPEEGLKFMVYLQKENIIDESGMPKERFSAEFPKEGPSILRIQQVVRGDSAAYFCASSGLAYEQYFGPGTRLTVT.

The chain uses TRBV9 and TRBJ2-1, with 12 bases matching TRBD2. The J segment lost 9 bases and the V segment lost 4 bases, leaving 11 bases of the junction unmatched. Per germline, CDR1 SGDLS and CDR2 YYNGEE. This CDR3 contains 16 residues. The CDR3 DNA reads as TGTGCCAGCAGCCCCCGGGCTAGCGGGAGGGCCAGTGAGCAGTTCTTC. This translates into CASSPRASGRASEQFF.

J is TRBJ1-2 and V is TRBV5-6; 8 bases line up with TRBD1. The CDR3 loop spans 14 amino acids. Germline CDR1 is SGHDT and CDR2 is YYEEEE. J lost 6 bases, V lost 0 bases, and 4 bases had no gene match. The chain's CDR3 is CASSLAGQGHGYTF. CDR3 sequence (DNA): TGTGCCAGCAGCTTGGCCGGACAGGGTCATGGCTACACCTTC.

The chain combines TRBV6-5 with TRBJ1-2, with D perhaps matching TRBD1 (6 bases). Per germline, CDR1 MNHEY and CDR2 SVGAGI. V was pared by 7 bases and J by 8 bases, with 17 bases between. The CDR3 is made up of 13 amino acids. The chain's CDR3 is CASTETGTRGYTF. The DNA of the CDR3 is TGTGCCAGCACCGAAACAGGGACTAGAGGCTACACCTTC.

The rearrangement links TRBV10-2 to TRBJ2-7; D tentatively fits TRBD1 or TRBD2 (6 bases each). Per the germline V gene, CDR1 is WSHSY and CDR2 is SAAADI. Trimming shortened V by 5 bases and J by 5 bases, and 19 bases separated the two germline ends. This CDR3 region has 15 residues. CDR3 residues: CASSRGPSSLHEQYF. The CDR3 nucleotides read TGCGCCAGCAGTCGGGGGCCATCTAGTTTACACGAGCAGTACTTC.

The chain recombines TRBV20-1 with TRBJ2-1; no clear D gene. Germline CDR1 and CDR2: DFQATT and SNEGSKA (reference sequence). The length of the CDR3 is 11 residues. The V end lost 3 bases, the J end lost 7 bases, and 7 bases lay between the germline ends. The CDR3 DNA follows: TGCAGTGCTAGCCCCATTAATGAGCAGTTCTTC. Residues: CSASPINEQFF.

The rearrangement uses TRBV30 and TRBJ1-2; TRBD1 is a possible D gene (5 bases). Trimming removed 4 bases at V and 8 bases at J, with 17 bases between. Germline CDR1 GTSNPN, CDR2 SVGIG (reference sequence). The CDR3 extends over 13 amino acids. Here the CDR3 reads CAWTAGLHMGYTF. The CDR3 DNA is TGTGCCTGGACGGCGGGGCTCCATATGGGCTACACCTTC.